The 20 T cell receptor beta chains given below trace back to one sample, sequenced in a study of cytomegalovirus exposure and HLA in healthy donors. Both 60 Vbeta primers and 13 Jbeta primers went into the PCR. The method was immunoSEQ multiplex PCR; TCRdb's version includes in-frame clones alone and lacks a portion of them. Altogether around 40,000 clones are present, around 90% being singletons, with the ten largest covering roughly 8%. Sequencing was carried out using PBMCs. These receptors originate from a woman aged 40 to 50 in good health and CMV-seropositive.

The rearrangement links TRBV6-5 to TRBJ1-2; D gene ambiguous. Germline values: CDR1 MNHEY, CDR2 SVGAGI. The CDR3 runs to 12 residues. The V and J ends lost 10 bases and 4 bases respectively, with 13 bases between them. CDR3: CATINSFYGYTF. Written as DNA, the CDR3 is TGTGCCACCATAAACTCCTTCTATGGCTACACCTTC.

V and J are TRBV19 and TRBJ2-5, with TRBD1 matching over 7 bases. Germline CDR1 and CDR2: LNHDA and SQIVND (reference sequence). The CDR3 has 13 residues. Trimming at V came to 5 bases and at J to 3 bases, leaving 3 bases not matched to a gene. DNA of the CDR3: TGTGCCAGTAGTTCTCAGGGGGAAGAGACCCAGTACTTC. It translates to CASSSQGEETQYF.

The rearrangement links TRBV19 to TRBJ1-5; 12 bases are shared with TRBD1. Germline V CDR1 and CDR2: LNHDA, SQIVND (reference sequence). This CDR3 comprises 16 residues. The junction had 7 bases not matched to a gene; V was cut back by 4 bases and J by 6 bases. The CDR3 coding sequence is TGTGCCAGTAGTAAACCCGGGACAGGGGGCGGTCAGCCCCAGCATTTT. Amino acid sequence: CASSKPGTGGGQPQHF.

The CDR3 DNA reads TGTGCCAGCAGTGAAGCGCTCCGGGAGTCCACCTTC. Protein sequence: CASSEALRESTF. V usage is TRBV6-1 and J usage is TRBJ1-2; D gene ambiguous. The CDR3 consists of 12 residues. Trimming stripped 0 bases from V and 13 bases from J, with 12 bases between. Germline loops: CDR1 MNHNS, CDR2 SASEGT.

This rearrangement joins TRBV6-5 to TRBJ2-3, with D maybe TRBD1 (5 bases). Germline CDR1 is MNHEY and CDR2 is SVGAGI. The length of the CDR3 is 14 residues. The V end was cut by 5 bases, the J end by 2 bases, with 11 bases between. The CDR3 DNA reads TGTGCCAGCAGTCTCGTGGGGCTCACAGATACGCAGTATTTT. As protein: CASSLVGLTDTQYF.

The J gene is TRBJ2-1, the V gene TRBV10-3; TRBD1 might be the D (6 bases). The CDR3 has 15 amino acids. Germline assignment: CDR1 ENHRY and CDR2 SYGVKD. Trimming stripped 5 bases from V and 6 bases from J, with 17 bases between. CDR3 region: CAISTQTGLVNEQFF. The DNA of the CDR3 is TGTGCCATCAGTACACAGACAGGCTTGGTCAATGAGCAGTTCTTC.

This clone was counted once. The chain is built from TRBV6-1 and TRBJ1-5, with 10 bases fitting TRBD1. In germline, CDR1 is MNHNS, CDR2 SASEGT. Losses at the gene ends were 5 bases for V and 6 bases for J; bases not matched to a gene: 4. CDR3 length equals 14 residues. The CDR3 sequence is CASSLRDRGQPQHF. DNA for the CDR3: TGTGCCAGCAGTCTCCGGGACAGGGGTCAGCCCCAGCATTTT.

The chain recombines TRBV5-6 with TRBJ2-6, with a weak D call TRBD1 (5 bases). V was shortened by 1 base and J by 0 bases, with 14 bases between the two germline ends. CDR3 length: 18 amino acids. Germline V gene sequence: CDR1 SGHDT, CDR2 YYEEEE. The CDR3 sequence is CASSLLRQTNSGANVLTF. The CDR3 nucleotides read TGTGCCAGCAGCTTGTTGAGACAGACCAACTCTGGGGCCAACGTCCTGACTTTC. Supplemented by reference TRBV5-6 and TRBJ2-6, the full variable domain reads DAGVTQSPTHLIKTRGQQVTLRCSPKSGHDTVSWYQQALGQGPQFIFQYYEEEERQRGNFPDRFSGHQFPNYSSELNVNALLLGDSALYLCASSLLRQTNSGANVLTFGAGSRLTVL.

V gene TRBV7-6 combines with J gene TRBJ2-1, with D possibly matching TRBD2 (5 bases). The germline V and J ends were trimmed by 5 bases and 5 bases, with 7 bases remaining between them. CDR1 and CDR2 (germline): SGHVS, FNYEAQ. The CDR3 covers 12 residues. DNA of the CDR3: TGTGCCAGCAGCCTCGGGGACAATGAGCAGTTCTTC. It encodes CASSLGDNEQFF.

The chain recombines TRBV2 with TRBJ1-1; D not certain. CDR3 length: 14 amino acids. V was shortened by 6 bases and J by 5 bases, with 16 bases between the two germline ends. CDR1 SNHLY and CDR2 FYNNEI come from the germline V gene. The CDR3 DNA is TGTGCCAGCAGGGGAGGGCTGTCGAGGACTGAAGCTTTCTTT. It codes for CASRGGLSRTEAFF.

V usage is TRBV29-1 and J usage is TRBJ1-3, with D unresolved. CDR1 and CDR2 from the germline V gene are SQVTM and ANQGSEA. The V end was cut by 3 bases, the J end by 0 bases, with 9 bases between. This CDR3 has 14 amino acids. CDR3 loop: CSVDAGISGNTIYF. The CDR3 bases are TGCAGCGTTGATGCGGGGATCTCTGGAAACACCATATATTTT.

V gene TRBV28 combines with J gene TRBJ2-2; 9 bases line up with TRBD2. The CDR3 runs 17 residues. Germline-derived CDR1 and CDR2 are MDHEN and SYDVKM. V lost 4 bases to trimming and J lost 7 bases; unmatched junction nucleotides: 13. The CDR3, as DNA: TGTGCCAGCAGTTCCCGGGGTAGCGGGAGAGGAGGCGGGGAGCTGTTTTTT. As protein: CASSSRGSGRGGGELFF.

The chain combines TRBV10-1 with TRBJ1-1; the D gene is possibly TRBD1 (6 bases). CDR3 length equals 16 residues. The germline CDR1 and CDR2 sequences are WNHNN and SYGVQD (reference sequence). Trimming left V 2 bases short and J 5 bases short, with 18 bases between. DNA of the CDR3: TGCGCCAGCAGTGAGAGTCGAGGGCAGGGGATGACTGAAGCTTTCTTT. Protein product: CASSESRGQGMTEAFF.

The chain is built from TRBV9 and TRBJ1-3; D gene ambiguous. CDR3 length: 13 residues. Per germline, CDR1 SGDLS and CDR2 YYNGEE. With 3 bases removed from V and 4 bases from J, the gap between germline ends came to 8 bases. The chain's CDR3 is CASSAGEGNTIYF. CDR3 coding DNA: TGTGCCAGCAGCGCCGGGGAGGGAAACACCATATATTTT.

The chain is built from TRBV4-2 and TRBJ1-6; weak D call: TRBD1 (6 bases). The CDR3 is 16 residues long. Germline V lookup: CDR1 LGHNA, CDR2 YNFKEQ. V dropped 1 base and J dropped 13 bases, with 20 bases sitting between them. CDR3 nucleotide sequence: TGTGCCAGCAGCCAAGGTCCGGACAGTTCGTCAAAGCCCCTCCACTTT. Translating it yields CASSQGPDSSSKPLHF.

In DNA, the CDR3 is TGTGCCAGCAGCTTAGGACAGGGATGGTACGAGCAGTACTTC. Its translation is CASSLGQGWYEQYF. The chain couples TRBV13 to TRBJ2-7, with D possibly matching TRBD1 (6 bases). The CDR3 has 14 amino acids. V was shortened by 0 bases and J by 4 bases, with 10 bases between the two germline ends. CDR1 PRHDT and CDR2 FYEKMQ come from the germline V gene (reference sequence).

The chain couples TRBV7-9 to TRBJ1-5, with D possibly being TRBD1 (5 bases). V shed 4 bases and J shed 4 bases, with 11 bases lying between them. CDR3 length: 14 amino acids. Germline values: CDR1 SEHNR, CDR2 FQNEAQ (reference sequence). The CDR3 DNA sequence: TGTGCCAGCAGCTGGGGCGGGGTTAATCAGCCCCAGCATTTT. This gives the protein CASSWGGVNQPQHF. Complete variable domain (other parts from reference TRBV7-9 and TRBJ1-5): DTGVSQNPRHKITKRGQNVTFRCDPISEHNRLYWYRQTLGQGPEFLTYFQNEAQLEKSRLLSDRFSAERPKGSFSTLEIQRTEQGDSAMYLCASSWGGVNQPQHFGDGTRLSIL.

The chain joins TRBV5-1 to TRBJ2-1; D is unclear. CDR3 length: 13 amino acids. V lost 4 bases, J lost 5 bases, and 10 bases lay in between. CDR1 and CDR2 from the germline V gene are SGHRS and YFSETQ. The CDR3 DNA reads as TGCGCCAGCAGCCCAGACAATAACAATGAGCAGTTCTTC. It encodes CASSPDNNNEQFF.

This chain connects TRBV7-9 to TRBJ2-5; a possible D gene is TRBD2 (5 bases). The ends were cut back, 5 bases at V and 5 bases at J, with 12 bases in the middle. The CDR3 is 13 residues long. The germline CDR1 and CDR2 sequences are SEHNR and FQNEAQ (reference sequence). DNA for the CDR3: TGTGCCAGCAGCCCCTTTGGCGGGGAGACCCAGTACTTC. The encoded protein is CASSPFGGETQYF.

V is TRBV25-1 and J is TRBJ2-1; 10 bases match TRBD2. With V trimmed by 3 bases and J by 5 bases, 10 bases remained unmatched. The CDR3 has 17 amino acids. CDR1 is MGHDK, CDR2 SYGVNS, per germline. CDR3 sequence reads: CASSESGRAGRDNEQFF. In DNA, the CDR3 is TGTGCCAGCAGTGAGAGCGGGAGGGCCGGACGTGACAATGAGCAGTTCTTC. Together with reference TRBV25-1 and TRBJ2-1, the CDR3 gives the full variable domain: EADIYQTPRYLVIGTGKKITLECSQTMGHDKMYWYQQDPGMELHLIHYSYGVNSTEKGDLSSESTVSRIRTEHFPLTLESARPSHTSQYLCASSESGRAGRDNEQFFGPGTRLTVL.